This T cell receptor (beta chain) derives from a study of T cells of healthy individuals. This clonotype was seen many times. Each CDR3 protein is one row after TCRdb ran MiXCR on the 5' RACE reads. The sample holds around 83,000 distinct CDR3 sequences, roughly 5% seen once. The receptor comes from a female donor in good health.

The CDR3 protein is CASSGMAGAMNTEAFF. The CDR3 DNA is TGCGCCAGCAGCGGGATGGCGGGGGCCATGAACACTGAAGCTTTCTTT. The chain employs TRBV4-1 and TRBJ1-1; the D gene is possibly TRBD1 (6 bases). The CDR3 runs 16 residues. Per germline, CDR1 MGHRA and CDR2 YSYEKL. V lost 5 bases, J lost 0 bases, and 16 bases lay in between.